This TCR beta chain was observed in a study of OX40 agonist ivuxolimab in advanced cancers. The germline V gene encodes CDR1 PRHDT and CDR2 FYEKMQ (reference sequence). The CDR3 contains 16 residues. V shed 7 bases and J shed 1 base, with 14 bases lying between them. The data were produced by immunoSEQ multiplex PCR, yet TCRdb's version contains in-frame clones alone and is incomplete. The sample carries about 26,000 clones, about 85% recorded once. The origin of this receptor is an adult with an advanced solid tumor such as melanoma, head and neck, liver or kidney cancer. The sequencing used CD4+ or CD8+ T cells sorted from blood, collected in a trial of the OX40 agonist ivuxolimab. The chain is built from TRBV13 and TRBJ1-6; a possible D gene is TRBD1 (5 bases). DNA of the CDR3: TGTGCCAGCAAACTACACCAGGGTTCCTATAATTCACCCCTCCACTTT. It translates to CASKLHQGSYNSPLHF. Combining the CDR3 with reference TRBV13 and TRBJ1-6 gives the whole variable domain AAGVIQSPRHLIKEKRETATLKCYPIPRHDTVYWYQQGPGQDPQFLISFYEKMQSDKGSIPDRFSAQQFSDYHSELNMSSLELGDSALYFCASKLHQGSYNSPLHFGNGTRLTVT.